Listed here is a single T cell receptor beta chain. What antigen it recognizes has not been identified. Base qualities were left out, and no much larger clone turns up one base away. One collaborating source in Seattle enrolled patients during active infection and followed them longitudinally through the course of disease. Collaborating institutions collected whole blood in K2EDTA tubes following their own protocols. For TCRbeta analysis, collaborators shipped samples as frozen whole blood, isolated PBMCs, or DNA extracted from either of those sample types. TCRbeta CDR3 regions were amplified from genomic DNA by means of the immunoSEQ Assay, a bias-controlled multiplex PCR. The original pipeline was this. The number of nucleated cells in each sample was estimated by amplification of reference gene primers within the assay. To quantify the absolute abundance of each unique TCRbeta CDR3 rearrangement, sequence reads were collapsed and filtered. Productive Simpson clonality was computed per sample as the square root of Simpson's diversity index over productive rearrangements. TCRdb took over this immuneACCESS table, retaining in-frame rearrangements with V and J assigned. Such tables are incomplete; in checked studies, under half of the missing clones stem from an unresolved V gene, and the remainder is unexplained. The V and J calls and clone size are taken from that table; D and trimming were inferred from the DNA. Within this sample are about 260,000 clones, with 85% to 90% of them counted one time only. The ten largest account for around 11% of the sample.

The sample belongs to a study of blood T cell repertoires in COVID-19 (dated by TCRdb to between 2020 and 2021). Describing the broader study: Samples from collaborators originated in the United States, Italy and Spain and spanned both the acute and convalescent phases of COVID-19. The repertoires were released in a freely available public database meant as a resource for research on the immune response to SARS-CoV-2. Subjects who had been exposed to COVID-19, were actively infected with it, or had recovered from it provided the deeply sampled blood TCRbeta repertoires that made up the dataset. The samples were drawn from two sources: the first 160 participants of the ongoing ImmuneRACE study, and 1,000 to 1,500 subjects contributed by 6 global collaborators. Where available, HLA class I and class II types were obtained from metadata supplied by the sample provider rather than from assay-based typing. The prospective study material was composed of cDNA or gDNA derived from T cells, B-cell-depleted T cells, or PBMCs. The sample metadata nearly always contained a de-identified subject ID, COVID-19 status, age in years and sex.

The germline V gene gives CDR1 as SGHDT and CDR2 as YYEEEE. V loses 0 bases at its end and J loses 0 bases; junction bases beyond the gene matches: 7. There are 17 amino acids in the CDR3, from cysteine to phenylalanine inclusive. Of all the DNA, just the CDR3 is kept, 51 bases in frame from base 1. Paper-wide results and their limitations: The quantity of clinical and demographic metadata differed by source and by participant and was supplied without curation.

Source material: peripheral blood. This TCR was sampled from a young woman with COVID-19, enrolled during active disease. Rearrangement joined TRBV5-6 to TRBJ1-1, and TRBD1 matches 8 of the central bases. The nucleotides are TGTGCCAGCAGCTTGGCGGCAGGGGGCTTAGTGAACACTGAAGCTTTCTTT. It encodes CASSLAAGGLVNTEAFF.